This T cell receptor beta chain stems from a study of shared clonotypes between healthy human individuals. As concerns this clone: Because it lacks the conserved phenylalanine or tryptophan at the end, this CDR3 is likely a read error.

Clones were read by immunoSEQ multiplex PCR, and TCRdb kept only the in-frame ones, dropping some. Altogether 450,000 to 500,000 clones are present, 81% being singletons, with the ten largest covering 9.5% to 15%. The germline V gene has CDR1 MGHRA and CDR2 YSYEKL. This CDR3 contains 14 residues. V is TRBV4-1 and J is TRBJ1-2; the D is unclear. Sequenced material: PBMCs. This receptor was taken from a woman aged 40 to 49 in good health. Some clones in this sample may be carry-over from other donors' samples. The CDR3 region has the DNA TGCGCCAGCAGCAAAGAGGTCAATAACTATGGCTACACCCTC. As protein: CASSKEVNNYGYTL.